This T cell receptor beta chain was sequenced for a study of regulatory T cells in long-lasting Graves disease. Study-wide results and caveats: Under persistent disease, TRBV28, TRBJ1-2 and TRBJ2-5 were used preferentially. Persistent Graves' patients showed a TCR diversity that was lower than that of newly diagnosed ones. Shared public clonotypes totalled 2,741 in persistent patients, compared with approximately 970 in new patients.

This clonotype was observed many times. Its antigen is unknown. Construction of TCR beta libraries relied on iRepertoire HTBI primers and on Arm-PCR targeting CDR3 regions. TCRdb ran MiXCR on the multiplex PCR reads and lists one entry per CDR3 protein. The data contain more than 300,000 distinct CDR3 sequences, about 14% of them seen just once; the ten biggest clones take up about a fifth. The sample's time point: newly diagnosed GD, antithyroid drugs for less than 3 months. Generation of the TCR library employed RNA extracted from PBMCs. An endocrinology department in Xi'an, China, supplied the patients. Trimming shortened V by 6 bases and J by 5 bases, and 13 bases separated the two germline ends. Germline CDR1 is SNHLY and CDR2 is FYNNEI. The CDR3 is made up of 13 amino acids.

The V and J genes are TRBV2 and TRBJ2-5; D gene unclear. The sequence derives from a female donor with Graves disease. Here the sequenced sample was peripheral blood mononuclear cells (PBMCs), taken at new diagnosis, from a patient treated with antithyroid drugs. This chain's CDR3 is CASSTNLLETQYF. The CDR3 nucleotides read TGTGCCAGCAGCACGAATCTTCTGGAGACCCAGTACTTC.